Listed below are T cell receptor beta chains from one sample, sequenced in a study of cytomegalovirus exposure and HLA in healthy donors. The protocol was immunoSEQ multiplex PCR, while the TCRdb copy is restricted to in-frame clones and leaves out a portion. The table lists about 110,000 clones, approximately 86% of them singletons. The material sequenced was PBMCs. All receptors come from a man aged 18 to 30 in good health and CMV-seronegative. CDR3s include the opening cysteine and the closing phenylalanine or tryptophan. A D gene is named only where the DNA matches it firmly. Clone size is not always given. Where it is, it says once, few, many or a class for expanded clones.

v_gene	abundance	j_gene	d_gene	CDR3aa	CDR3nt
TRBV6-6	.	TRBJ1-2	.	CASSYSDRLYGYTF	TGTGCCAGCAGTTACTCCGACAGGCTCTATGGCTACACCTTC
TRBV4-2	.	TRBJ2-7	TRBD2	CASSQGAQRGDKYEQYF	TGTGCCAGCAGCCAAGGGGCCCAGCGGGGGGACAAATACGAGCAGTACTTC
TRBV25-1	.	TRBJ2-6	.	CASSEYKAGSSGANVLTF	TGTGCCAGCAGTGAATATAAAGCGGGCAGCTCTGGGGCCAACGTCCTGACTTTC
TRBV11-2	few	TRBJ1-5	.	CASSPQTKGDQPQHF	TGTGCCAGCAGCCCGCAAACTAAAGGGGATCAGCCCCAGCATTTT
TRBV7-8	.	TRBJ2-7	TRBD1	CASSKRQGNEQYF	TGTGCCAGCAGCAAGCGACAGGGAAACGAGCAGTACTTC
TRBV27	.	TRBJ1-1	.	CASSLSRSMNTEAFF	TGTGCCAGCAGTTTGAGCCGCTCCATGAACACTGAAGCTTTCTTT
TRBV18	.	TRBJ2-7	TRBD1	CASSLGTGGTDF	TGTGCCAGCTCGTTAGGGACAGGGGGCACCGACTTC
TRBV13	.	TRBJ2-3	.	CASSSGSGTDTQYF	TGTGCCAGCAGCTCCGGGAGCGGGACAGATACGCAGTATTTT
TRBV12-5	few	TRBJ1-5	TRBD1	CASGLVSGGSNQPQHF	TGTGCTAGTGGTTTGGTGTCAGGGGGTAGCAATCAGCCCCAGCATTTT
TRBV30	.	TRBJ2-7	TRBD1	CAWSDGTGAYEQYF	TGTGCCTGGAGTGATGGGACAGGAGCCTACGAGCAGTACTTC
TRBV19	.	TRBJ1-2	.	CASSMREGGYTF	TGTGCCAGTAGTATGAGGGAAGGCGGCTACACCTTC
TRBV21-1	.	TRBJ2-7	.	CASSSYPGLRYEQYF	TGTGCCAGCAGCTCCTATCCGGGACTACGCTACGAGCAGTACTTC
TRBV6-5	once	TRBJ1-1	.	CASKGGGEGTEAFF	TGTGCCAGCAAAGGAGGGGGGGAAGGCACTGAAGCTTTCTTT
TRBV27	.	TRBJ2-5	TRBD1	CASSHRGEVQETQYF	TGTGCCAGCAGTCACAGGGGCGAGGTCCAAGAGACCCAGTACTTC
TRBV18	.	TRBJ2-5	.	CASSPGRRGSGETQYF	TGTGCCAGCTCACCAGGGCGGCGGGGCTCCGGAGAGACCCAGTACTTC
TRBV7-2	.	TRBJ1-5	.	CASSLGSGPQHF	TGTGCCAGCAGCTTAGGGTCGGGGCCCCAGCATTTT
TRBV10-3	.	TRBJ1-1	TRBD1	CAIRGTGRSTEAFF	TGTGCCATCAGGGGGACAGGGCGGTCCACTGAAGCTTTCTTT
TRBV11-2	.	TRBJ2-5	.	CASSLVMTGQETQYF	TGTGCCAGCAGCTTAGTTATGACAGGCCAAGAGACCCAGTACTTC
TRBV4-1	.	TRBJ1-4	TRBD1	CASSQRGTGNEKLFF	TGCGCCAGCAGCCAGCGAGGGACAGGGAATGAAAAACTGTTTTTT
TRBV6-5	.	TRBJ1-1	TRBD1	CASSYLRGTVNTEAFF	TGTGCCAGCAGTTACCTCAGGGGGACAGTGAACACTGAAGCTTTCTTT
TRBV19	.	TRBJ1-4	.	CATAGLATNEKLFF	TGTGCCACCGCAGGACTTGCAACTAATGAAAAACTGTTTTTT
TRBV28	.	TRBJ2-7	.	CASSLSAGPGEQYF	TGTGCCAGCAGTTTATCGGCAGGGCCAGGGGAGCAGTACTTC
TRBV30	few	TRBJ1-5	.	CAWLQGLDQPQHF	TGTGCCTGGTTACAGGGATTGGATCAGCCCCAGCATTTT
TRBV5-1	.	TRBJ2-1	TRBD2	CASSFGLAGDEQFF	TGCGCCAGCAGCTTCGGACTAGCGGGAGATGAGCAGTTCTTC
TRBV29-1	.	TRBJ2-3	TRBD2	CSARLAGRTDTQYF	TGCAGCGCCAGACTAGCGGGACGCACAGATACGCAGTATTTT
TRBV27	.	TRBJ1-1	.	CASKGQGNTEAFF	TGTGCCAGCAAAGGGCAGGGGAACACTGAAGCTTTCTTT
TRBV7-2	.	TRBJ1-3	.	CASSLVNVQAGSGNTIYF	TGTGCCAGCAGCTTAGTAAATGTTCAGGCTGGCTCTGGAAACACCATATATTTT
TRBV5-1	.	TRBJ2-3	.	CASSADSDTQYF	TGCGCCAGCAGCGCCGACTCAGATACGCAGTATTTT
TRBV29-1	.	TRBJ1-1	.	CSVGSGNTEAFF	TGCAGCGTTGGGTCCGGGAACACTGAAGCTTTCTTT
TRBV7-9	.	TRBJ2-1	.	CASTTGSSYNEQFF	TGTGCCAGCACGACTGGTAGCTCCTACAATGAGCAGTTCTTC
TRBV10-3	.	TRBJ1-2	TRBD1	CAIRPGTENYGYTF	TGTGCCATCAGGCCCGGGACAGAAAACTATGGCTACACCTTC
TRBV6-1	.	TRBJ1-1	.	CAHSRPNREAFF	TGTGCCCACTCACGCCCTAACCGGGAAGCTTTCTTT
TRBV30	.	TRBJ2-4	.	CAWSPGDIQYF	TGTGCCTGGTCTCCCGGGGACATTCAGTACTTC
TRBV18	.	TRBJ1-3	TRBD1	CASSTSGTDRDTIYF	TGTGCCAGCTCAACTTCCGGGACGGACAGGGACACCATATATTTT
TRBV2	.	TRBJ2-7	.	CASSESVGATRIEQYF	TGTGCCAGCAGTGAAAGTGTGGGGGCAACTAGGATTGAGCAGTACTTC
TRBV2	.	TRBJ2-3	TRBD2	CASNKLAASTDTQYF	TGTGCCAGCAATAAACTAGCGGCTAGCACAGATACGCAGTATTTT
TRBV2	once	TRBJ2-7	.	CASSTYVSTISYEQYF	TGTGCCAGCAGTACTTACGTATCCACTATCTCCTACGAGCAGTACTTC